The 5 T cell receptor beta chains in this list originate from one sample, sequenced in a study of OX40 agonist ivuxolimab in advanced cancers. Using immunoSEQ multiplex PCR, the repertoire was profiled, and TCRdb retains in-frame clones only, with some absent. Here the sample spans tens of thousands of clones, 88% being singletons. This sample comprised CD4+ or CD8+ T cells sorted from blood, obtained in a trial of the OX40 agonist ivuxolimab. These receptors came from an adult with an advanced solid tumor such as melanoma, head and neck, liver or kidney cancer.

This chain joins TRBV9 and TRBJ2-6; D is uncertain. The ends were cut back, 0 bases at V and 0 bases at J, with 7 bases in the middle. The CDR3 spans 16 residues. Germline-derived CDR1 and CDR2 are SGDLS and YYNGEE. The CDR3 sequence: CASSVELNSGANVLTF. The CDR3 DNA sequence: TGTGCCAGCAGCGTAGAGCTCAACTCTGGGGCCAACGTCCTGACTTTC.

The chain carries TRBV30 and TRBJ2-5; D gene ambiguous. There are 13 residues in the CDR3. V lost 4 bases and J lost 4, with 13 bases in between. CDR1 and CDR2 from the germline V gene are GTSNPN and SVGIG (reference sequence). The CDR3 bases are TGTGCCTGGAAACAAGGACGGAGAGAGACCCAGTACTTC. As protein: CAWKQGRRETQYF.

V is TRBV27 and J is TRBJ1-1; D might be TRBD1 (5 bases). The CDR3 length is 14 residues. The germline V gene has CDR1 MNHEY and CDR2 SMNVEV (reference sequence). The V gene lost 5 bases and the J gene lost 1 base, with 11 bases spanning the gap. The CDR3 loop is CASSPGTRNTEAFF. CDR3 bases: TGTGCCAGCAGTCCCGGGACGCGGAACACTGAAGCTTTCTTT.

V gene TRBV30 combines with J gene TRBJ2-7; D not certain. This CDR3 spans 12 amino acids. V gave up 3 bases and J gave up 0 bases, with 6 bases separating them. Germline loops: CDR1 GTSNPN, CDR2 SVGIG (reference sequence). The DNA for the CDR3 is TGTGCCTGGAGAGAGAACTCCTACGAGCAGTACTTC. The encoded protein is CAWRENSYEQYF.

The gene calls are TRBV5-5 and TRBJ2-6; D is unresolved. The CDR3 extends over 15 amino acids. Trimming shortened V by 0 bases and J by 0 bases, and 4 bases separated the two germline ends. The germline gives CDR1 SGHKS, CDR2 YYEKEE (reference sequence). The CDR3 DNA follows: TGTGCCAGCAGCTTGGCGGACTCTGGGGCCAACGTCCTGACTTTC. It specifies CASSLADSGANVLTF.